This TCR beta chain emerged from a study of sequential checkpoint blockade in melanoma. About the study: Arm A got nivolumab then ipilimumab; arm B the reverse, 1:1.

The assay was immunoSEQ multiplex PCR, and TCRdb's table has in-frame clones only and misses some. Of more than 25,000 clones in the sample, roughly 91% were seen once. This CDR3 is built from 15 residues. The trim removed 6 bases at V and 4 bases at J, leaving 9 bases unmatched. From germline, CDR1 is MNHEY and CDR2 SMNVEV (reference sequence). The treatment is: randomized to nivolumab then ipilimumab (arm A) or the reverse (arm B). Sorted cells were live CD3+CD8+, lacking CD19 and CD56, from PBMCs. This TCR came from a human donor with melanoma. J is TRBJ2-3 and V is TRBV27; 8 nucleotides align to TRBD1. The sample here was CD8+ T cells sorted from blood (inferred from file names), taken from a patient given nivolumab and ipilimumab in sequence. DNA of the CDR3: TGTGCCAGCAGCCCATTGGACAGGGTCGCAGATACGCAGTATTTT. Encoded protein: CASSPLDRVADTQYF.